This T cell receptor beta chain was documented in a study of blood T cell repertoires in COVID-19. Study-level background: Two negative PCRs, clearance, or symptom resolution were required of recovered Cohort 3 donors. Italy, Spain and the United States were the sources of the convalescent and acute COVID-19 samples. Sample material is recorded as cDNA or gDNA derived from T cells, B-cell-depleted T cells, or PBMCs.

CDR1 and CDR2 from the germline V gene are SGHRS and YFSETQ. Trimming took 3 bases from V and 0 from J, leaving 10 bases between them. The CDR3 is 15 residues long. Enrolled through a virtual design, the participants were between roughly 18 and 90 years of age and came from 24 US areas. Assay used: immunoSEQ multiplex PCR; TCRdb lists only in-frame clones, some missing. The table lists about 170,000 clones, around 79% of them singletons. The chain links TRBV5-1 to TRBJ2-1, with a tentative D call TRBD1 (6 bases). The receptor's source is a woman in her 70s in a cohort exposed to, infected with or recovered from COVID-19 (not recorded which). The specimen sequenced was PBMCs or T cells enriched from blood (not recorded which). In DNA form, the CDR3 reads TGCGCCAGCAGCTCCGGACAGAGCTCCTACAATGAGCAGTTCTTC. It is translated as CASSSGQSSYNEQFF.